This TCR beta chain was identified in a study of cytomegalovirus exposure and HLA in healthy donors. Findings of the study overall: The study designated 160 or so TCR beta chains cytomegalovirus-associated. The tendency of first-cohort TCR clusters to co-occur in the roughly 130 validation repertoires emerged from a later analysis.

Points on this clone: Its antigen is not identified.

The donors belonged to the roughly 110-subject validation cohort, separate from the roughly 720-subject first cohort. Data came from immunoSEQ multiplex PCR; TCRdb stores just in-frame clones and leaves some out. This sample yields 150,000 to 200,000 clones, of which roughly 84% are seen a single time; 10% to 13% belongs to the top ten. Sequenced sample: PBMCs. The receptor's source is a man between 25 and 39 years old in good health and CMV-seropositive.

CDR3 nucleotides: TGTGCCAGCCTCCTATTCGGGGGGAACACTGAAGCTTTCTTT. Translated, it gives CASLLFGGNTEAFF. The rearrangement uses TRBV2 and TRBJ1-1; possible D gene TRBD1, 5 bases. V was cut by 8 bases and J by 1 base, with 14 bases left in between. Germline CDR1 is SNHLY and CDR2 is FYNNEI. This CDR3 comprises 14 residues.